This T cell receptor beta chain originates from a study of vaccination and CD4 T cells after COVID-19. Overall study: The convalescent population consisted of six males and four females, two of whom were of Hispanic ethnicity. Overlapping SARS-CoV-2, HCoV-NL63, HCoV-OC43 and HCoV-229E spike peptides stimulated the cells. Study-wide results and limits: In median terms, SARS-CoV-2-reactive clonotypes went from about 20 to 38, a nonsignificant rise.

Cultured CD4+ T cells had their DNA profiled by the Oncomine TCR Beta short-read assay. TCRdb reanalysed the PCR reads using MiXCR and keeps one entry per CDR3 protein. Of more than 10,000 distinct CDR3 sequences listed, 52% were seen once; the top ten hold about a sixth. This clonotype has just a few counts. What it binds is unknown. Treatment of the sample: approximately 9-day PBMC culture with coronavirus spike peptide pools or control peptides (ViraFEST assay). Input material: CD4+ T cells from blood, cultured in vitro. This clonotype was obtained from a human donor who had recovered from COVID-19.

The CDR3 bases are TGTGCCAGCAGTTACTCGATTGAGATCGGGACTATGGATACGCAGTATTTT. Its protein product is CASSYSIEIGTMDTQYF. The chain couples TRBV6-7 to TRBJ2-3; TRBD2 matches 7 bases. TRBV6-7 is reported as an ORF; its role is uncertain. Unmatched junction bases numbered 12, after V lost 0 bases and J lost 6 bases. This CDR3 is 17 amino acids long.